Listed here is a single TCR beta chain. Profiled with immunoSEQ multiplex PCR; TCRdb holds only in-frame clones, not every one. The sample includes about 210,000 clones, around 90% of them seen just once. The data were obtained in a study of blood T cell repertoires in COVID-19. On the study more broadly: The analysed material was cDNA or gDNA that came from T cells, B-cell-depleted T cells, or PBMCs.

With 0 bases removed from V and 2 bases from J, the gap between germline ends came to 17 bases. The CDR3 length is 17 residues. Germline V gene sequence: CDR1 SGHDT, CDR2 YYEEEE. The gene calls are TRBV5-6 and TRBJ1-2; tentative D call: TRBD1 (6 bases). The receptor was derived from a man under 40 in a cohort exposed to, infected with or recovered from COVID-19 (not recorded which). What was sequenced was PBMCs or T cells enriched from blood (not recorded which). This CDR3 reads CASSLGESRGTNYGYTF. The CDR3 nucleotides are TGTGCCAGCAGCTTGGGTGAGTCCAGGGGCACGAACTATGGCTACACCTTC.